This T cell receptor (beta chain) was captured in a study of identical twins. This clonotype was observed a handful of times. Its matching antigen is unknown. Unique molecular identifiers were present on the cDNA, which also gained a universal primer site by template switching. Each CDR3 protein is one row after TCRdb ran MiXCR on the 5' RACE reads. The top ten hold roughly 0.9% of the sample, which has some 660,000 distinct CDR3 sequences, 8.6% seen once. Trimming took 1 base from V and 0 from J, leaving 10 bases between them. CDR3 size: 15 residues. Germline values: CDR1 DFQATT, CDR2 SNEGSKA (reference sequence). Findings and limits, study-wide: The analysis was cross-sectional rather than longitudinal within donors. Abundant cord blood beta clonotypes carried fewer insertions; memory repertoires showed none. Invariant T cells like MAIT and iNKT could partly confound the zero-insertion analyses.

These data are also associated with another study on yellow fever vaccine responses in identical twins.

The clonotype was recovered from a woman under 30 in good health. The specimen sequenced was PBMCs. The rearrangement links TRBV20-1 to TRBJ2-4; D uncertain. The CDR3 loop is CSARVEPLAKNIQYF. CDR3 DNA: TGCAGTGCTAGAGTCGAGCCACTAGCCAAAAACATTCAGTACTTC.